The T cell receptor (beta chain) under discussion was sequenced for a study of blood T cell repertoires in COVID-19. Whole-study context: Whether acute or convalescent, the COVID-19 samples came from the United States, Italy and Spain. From T cells, B-cell-depleted T cells, or PBMCs came the material, which was cDNA or gDNA.

In the original processing: Reference gene primer amplification gave estimated nucleated cell counts. The protocol was immunoSEQ multiplex PCR, while the TCRdb copy is restricted to in-frame clones and leaves out a portion. That table supplies the V and J calls and clone size; D and trimming were determined from the DNA. In the table there are roughly 220,000 clones, roughly 80% of which are singletons. The CDR3 has 14 amino acids. CDR1 is SNHLY and CDR2 is FYNNEI in the germline V gene. With 4 bases removed from V and 1 base from J, the gap between germline ends came to 10 bases. The sequencing sample was made of peripheral blood. The gene calls are TRBV2 and TRBJ1-1; tentatively, D is TRBD1 (5 bases). The TCR comes from an older woman with acute or convalescent COVID-19. CDR3 region: CASSVSGSNTEAFF. CDR3 DNA sequence: TGTGCCAGCAGTGTCTCAGGGTCGAACACTGAAGCTTTCTTT.